This entry lists 2 T cell receptor beta chains sequenced from one sample in a study of blood T cell repertoires in COVID-19. This table comes from immunoSEQ multiplex PCR, and its TCRdb copy is limited to in-frame clones, with some not included. Among roughly 250,000 clones listed, roughly 87% were seen once. Sequencing was done on a sample of PBMCs or T cells enriched from blood (not recorded which). These receptors originate from a woman younger than 45 with acute COVID-19.

The chain combines TRBV10-3 with TRBJ1-1; 7 positions match TRBD1. This CDR3 is 15 amino acids long. V was pared by 2 bases and J by 4 bases, with 7 bases of the junction left unmatched. Germline V gene lookup returns CDR1 ENHRY and CDR2 SYGVKD. The DNA for the CDR3 is TGTGCCATCAGTGAGGAAGGGGGCGAGATCACTGAAGCTTTCTTT. The encoded protein is CAISEEGGEITEAFF.

The chain couples TRBV7-9 to TRBJ1-1, with a tentative D call TRBD1 (5 bases). The CDR3 totals 14 residues. Germline V gives CDR1 SEHNR, CDR2 FQNEAQ (reference sequence). V was trimmed by 1 base and J by 3 bases, leaving 9 bases between them. The CDR3 sequence: CASSLGTPYTEAFF. The CDR3, as DNA: TGTGCCAGCAGCTTAGGGACACCCTACACTGAAGCTTTCTTT.